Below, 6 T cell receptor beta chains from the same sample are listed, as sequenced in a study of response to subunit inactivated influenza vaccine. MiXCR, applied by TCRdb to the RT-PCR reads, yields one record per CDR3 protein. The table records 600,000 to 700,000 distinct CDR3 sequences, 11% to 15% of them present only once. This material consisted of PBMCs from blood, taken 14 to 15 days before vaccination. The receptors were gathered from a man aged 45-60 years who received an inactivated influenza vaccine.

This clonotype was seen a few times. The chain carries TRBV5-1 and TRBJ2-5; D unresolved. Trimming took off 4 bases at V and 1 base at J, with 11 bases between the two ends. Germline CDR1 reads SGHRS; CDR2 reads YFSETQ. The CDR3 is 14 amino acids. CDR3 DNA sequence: TGCGCCAGCAGCCCTTCGAAAGGCCAAGAGACCCAGTACTTC. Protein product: CASSPSKGQETQYF.

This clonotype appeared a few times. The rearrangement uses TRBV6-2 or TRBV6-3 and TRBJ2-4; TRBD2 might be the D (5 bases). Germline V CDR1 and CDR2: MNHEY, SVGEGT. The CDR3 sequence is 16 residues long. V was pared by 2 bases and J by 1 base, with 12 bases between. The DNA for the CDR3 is TGTGCCAGCAGTTACGAGAGAGGGATGGCCAAAAACATTCAGTACTTC. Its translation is CASSYERGMAKNIQYF.

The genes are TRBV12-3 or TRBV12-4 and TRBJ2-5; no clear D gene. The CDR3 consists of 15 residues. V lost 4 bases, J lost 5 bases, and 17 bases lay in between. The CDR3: CASSSLGTRIETQYF. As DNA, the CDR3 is TGTGCCAGCAGTTCGTTAGGAACGCGTATCGAGACCCAGTACTTC.

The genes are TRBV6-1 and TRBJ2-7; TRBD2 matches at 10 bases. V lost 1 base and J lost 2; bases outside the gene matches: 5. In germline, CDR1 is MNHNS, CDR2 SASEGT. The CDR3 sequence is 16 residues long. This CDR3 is CASSEEAGGWAYEQYF. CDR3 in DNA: TGTGCCAGCAGTGAAGAAGCGGGAGGGTGGGCCTACGAGCAGTACTTC.

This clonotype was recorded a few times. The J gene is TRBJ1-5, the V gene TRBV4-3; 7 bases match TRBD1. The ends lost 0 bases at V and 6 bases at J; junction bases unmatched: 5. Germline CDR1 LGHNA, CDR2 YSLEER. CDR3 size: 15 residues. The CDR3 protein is CASSQDQGGPQPQHF. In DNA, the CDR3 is TGCGCCAGCAGCCAAGATCAGGGGGGCCCTCAGCCCCAGCATTTT.

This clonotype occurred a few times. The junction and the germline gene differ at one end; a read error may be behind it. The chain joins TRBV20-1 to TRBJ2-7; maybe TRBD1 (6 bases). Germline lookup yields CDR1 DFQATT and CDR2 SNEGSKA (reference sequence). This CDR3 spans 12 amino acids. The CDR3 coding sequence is TGCAGGGCGGTTGGGGGCTCCTCCGAGCAGTACTTC. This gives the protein CRAVGGSSEQYF.